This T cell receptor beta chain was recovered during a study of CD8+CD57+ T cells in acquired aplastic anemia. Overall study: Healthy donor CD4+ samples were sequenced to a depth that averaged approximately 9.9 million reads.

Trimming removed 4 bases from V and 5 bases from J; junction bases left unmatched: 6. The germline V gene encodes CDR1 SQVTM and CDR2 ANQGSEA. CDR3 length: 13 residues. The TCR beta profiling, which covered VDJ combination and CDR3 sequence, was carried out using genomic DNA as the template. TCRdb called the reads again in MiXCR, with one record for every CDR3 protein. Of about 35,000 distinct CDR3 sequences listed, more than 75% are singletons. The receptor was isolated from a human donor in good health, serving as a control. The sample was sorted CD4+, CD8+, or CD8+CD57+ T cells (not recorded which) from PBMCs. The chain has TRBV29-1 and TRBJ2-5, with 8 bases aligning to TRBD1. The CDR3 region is CSVVMTGAETQYF. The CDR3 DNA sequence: TGCAGCGTTGTGATGACAGGGGCGGAGACCCAGTACTTC.